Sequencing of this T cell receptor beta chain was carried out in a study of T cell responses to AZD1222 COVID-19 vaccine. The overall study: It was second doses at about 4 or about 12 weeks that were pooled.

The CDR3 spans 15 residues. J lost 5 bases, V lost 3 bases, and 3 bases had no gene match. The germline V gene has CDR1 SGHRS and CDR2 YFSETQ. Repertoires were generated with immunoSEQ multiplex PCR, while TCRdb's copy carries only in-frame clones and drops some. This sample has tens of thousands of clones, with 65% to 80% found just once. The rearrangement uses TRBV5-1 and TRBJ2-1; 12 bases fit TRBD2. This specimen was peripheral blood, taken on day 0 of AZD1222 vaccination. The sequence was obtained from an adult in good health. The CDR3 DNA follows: TGCGCCAGCAGCTCTAGCGGGGGGGCTAACAATGAGCAGTTCTTC. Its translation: CASSSSGGANNEQFF.